What follows are 27 T cell receptor beta chains derived from one specimen sequenced in a study of cytomegalovirus exposure and HLA in healthy donors. Both 60 Vbeta primers and 13 Jbeta primers went into the PCR. Measured with immunoSEQ multiplex PCR; TCRdb has only the in-frame clones, and not every one. The table lists about 210,000 clones, roughly 81% of them singletons. Input material: PBMCs. The source of these receptors is a girl aged 2 to 9 in good health and CMV-seronegative.

Only a few counts were recorded for this clone. The chain has TRBV11-2 and TRBJ2-7, with 15 positions matching TRBD2. The CDR3 spans 15 residues. In germline, CDR1 is SGHAT, CDR2 FQNNGV. J lost 5 bases, V lost 4 bases, and 3 bases had no gene match. CDR3 loop: CASSYGTSGRHEQYF. The CDR3, as DNA: TGTGCCAGCAGCTACGGGACTAGCGGGAGGCACGAGCAGTACTTC. The full variable domain, in which reference TRBV11-2 and TRBJ2-7 provide the parts outside the CDR3, is EAGVAQSPRYKIIEKRQSVAFWCNPISGHATLYWYQQILGQGPKLLIQFQNNGVVDDSQLPKDRFSAERLKGVDSTLKIQPAKLEDSAVYLCASSYGTSGRHEQYFGPGTRLTVT.

The chain carries TRBV29-1 and TRBJ2-5; D is undetermined. Trimming removed 4 bases at V and 5 bases at J, with 11 bases between. This CDR3 region has 12 residues. The germline V gene encodes CDR1 SQVTM and CDR2 ANQGSEA. CDR3 region: CSVGNPEETQYF. The CDR3 DNA follows: TGCAGCGTTGGAAACCCGGAGGAGACCCAGTACTTC.

V usage is TRBV7-3 and J usage is TRBJ2-2, with D tentatively TRBD2 (6 bases). The V gene lost 4 bases and the J gene lost 5 bases, with 11 bases spanning the gap. CDR1 is SGHTA, CDR2 FQGTGA, per germline. This CDR3 is 14 amino acids long. In DNA form, the CDR3 reads TGTGCCAGCAGCTATAGCGGCGGGACCGGGGAGCTGTTTTTT. The encoded protein is CASSYSGGTGELFF.

V and J are TRBV7-2 and TRBJ1-5; D unclear. V lost 5 bases and J 4 bases, leaving 9 bases between the germline ends. The CDR3 has 13 residues. The V gene's germline CDR1 is SGHTA and CDR2 FQGNSA. CDR3 in DNA: TGTGCCAGCAGCCCACACCCTAATCAGCCCCAGCATTTT. The encoded protein is CASSPHPNQPQHF.

V usage is TRBV6-5 and J usage is TRBJ1-5; D is undetermined. V lost 4 bases, J lost 8 bases, and 3 bases lay in between. There are 10 residues in the CDR3. In germline, CDR1 is MNHEY, CDR2 SVGAGI. CDR3 in amino acids: CASSSEPQHF. The CDR3 nucleotides read TGTGCCAGCAGTTCAGAGCCCCAGCATTTT.

The rearrangement links TRBV14 to TRBJ2-1; D may be TRBD1 (5 bases). Trimming took 1 base from V and 4 from J, leaving 23 bases between them. Germline lookup yields CDR1 SGHDN and CDR2 FVKESK. This CDR3 has 19 amino acids. The CDR3 region is CASSQVASLGVQVYNEQFF. The CDR3 bases are TGTGCCAGCAGCCAAGTTGCATCCCTAGGGGTGCAAGTGTACAATGAGCAGTTCTTC.

This chain joins TRBV7-2 and TRBJ1-2; 9 bases match TRBD1. The CDR3 has 14 amino acids. V shed 4 bases and J 7 bases; nucleotides not matched to a gene: 7. CDR1 is SGHTA, CDR2 FQGNSA, per germline. CDR3 sequence reads: CASSSGTGTCGYTF. The DNA for the CDR3 is TGTGCCAGCAGCTCCGGGACAGGGACTTGTGGCTACACCTTC.

The chain combines TRBV6-4 with TRBJ1-1; possible D gene TRBD1, 5 bases. CDR1 is MRHNA, CDR2 SNTAGT, per germline. The CDR3 extends over 13 amino acids. Trimming cost V 4 bases and J 5 bases, with 11 bases left between them. CDR3: CASSALEGTEAFF. The CDR3 nucleotides read TGTGCCAGCAGTGCTCTGGAGGGGACTGAAGCTTTCTTT.

The chain is built from TRBV6-1 and TRBJ1-2, with D perhaps matching TRBD1 (6 bases). In germline, CDR1 is MNHNS, CDR2 SASEGT. V lost 5 bases to trimming and J lost 0 bases, with 13 bases between them. The CDR3 consists of 15 residues. As DNA, the CDR3 is TGTGCCAGCAGTCCGCGGACAGTCCCTAACTATGGCTACACCTTC. Amino acid sequence: CASSPRTVPNYGYTF.

The V call is TRBV13, the J call TRBJ1-1; D not resolved. Trimming took 3 bases from V and 0 from J, leaving 11 bases between them. This CDR3 spans 15 amino acids. Germline V lookup: CDR1 PRHDT, CDR2 FYEKMQ (reference sequence). Written as DNA, the CDR3 is TGTGCCAGCAGCTTCGTCAGGAAGATGAACACTGAAGCTTTCTTT. It translates to CASSFVRKMNTEAFF.

This clone was recorded only once. V gene TRBV25-1 combines with J gene TRBJ1-3, with 7 nucleotides matching TRBD1. Trimming cost V 4 bases and J 4 bases; bases outside gene matches: 4. The CDR3 is made up of 14 amino acids. Germline CDR1 and CDR2: MGHDK and SYGVNS. The CDR3 is CASSAARGGNTIYF. For the CDR3, the DNA is TGTGCCAGCAGTGCCGCCAGGGGGGGAAACACCATATATTTT.

The chain is built from TRBV6-5 and TRBJ2-2; a possible D gene is TRBD2 (6 bases). V gave up 7 bases and J gave up 4 bases, with 16 bases separating them. In germline, CDR1 is MNHEY, CDR2 SVGAGI. The CDR3 covers 15 residues. CDR3 amino acids: CASTHLVGGTGELFF. As DNA, the CDR3 is TGTGCCAGCACCCACCTGGTGGGAGGCACCGGGGAGCTGTTTTTT.

The chain carries TRBV29-1 and TRBJ1-4; a weak D match, TRBD1 (5 bases). CDR3 length: 13 residues. Trimming pared 7 bases from V and 3 bases from J, leaving 12 bases between. Germline V gene sequence: CDR1 SQVTM, CDR2 ANQGSEA. The CDR3 bases are TGCAGCGCCCAAGAACAGGCTAATGAAAAACTGTTTTTT. Translated: CSAQEQANEKLFF.

This sequence joins TRBV15 and TRBJ1-5; 8 bases line up with TRBD1. In germline, CDR1 is LNHNV, CDR2 YYDKDF (reference sequence). The CDR3 runs 16 residues. The V segment lost 5 bases and the J segment 6 bases; nucleotides outside the gene matches: 12. CDR3: CATSGAPQGAVQPQHF. CDR3 bases: TGTGCCACCAGCGGAGCCCCCCAGGGGGCGGTTCAGCCCCAGCATTTT.

This chain joins TRBV5-1 and TRBJ2-7, with 12 bases aligning to TRBD1. The CDR3 length is 17 residues. Germline CDR1 reads SGHRS; CDR2 reads YFSETQ. Trimming at V came to 5 bases and at J to 9 bases, leaving 18 bases not matched to a gene. CDR3 sequence: CASRLTGTGTGGDGQYF. CDR3 DNA: TGCGCCAGCAGGTTGACCGGAACGGGGACAGGGGGCGATGGGCAGTACTTC.

The chain is built from TRBV6-1 and TRBJ2-7; 7 bases are a match to TRBD2. J was trimmed by 2 bases and V by 3 bases; bases with no gene match: 1. Germline CDR1 and CDR2: MNHNS and SASEGT. The CDR3 covers 13 residues. In DNA, the CDR3 is TGTGCCAGCAGTGATAGCGGGCCCTACGAGCAGTACTTC. Translation gives CASSDSGPYEQYF.

CDR3 sequence: CASSKAGGSQETQYF. DNA of the CDR3: TGCGCCAGCAGCAAAGCGGGGGGAAGTCAAGAGACCCAGTACTTC. This chain joins TRBV4-1 and TRBJ2-5; 9 bases fit TRBD2. The germline V gene encodes CDR1 MGHRA and CDR2 YSYEKL. Unmatched junction bases numbered 6, after V lost 5 bases and J lost 2 bases. The CDR3 spans 15 residues.

The chain employs TRBV5-4 and TRBJ2-6, with D tentatively TRBD1 (6 bases). Trimming left V 2 bases short and J 1 base short, with 7 bases between. Per the germline V gene, CDR1 is SGHNT and CDR2 is YYREEE (reference sequence). CDR3 length: 15 amino acids. The DNA for the CDR3 is TGTGCCAGCAGCTTAGGGGGATCTGGGGCCAACGTCCTGACTTTC. Its translation: CASSLGGSGANVLTF.

J is TRBJ2-3 and V is TRBV11-2, with TRBD1 matching over 9 bases. Germline CDR1 is SGHAT and CDR2 is FQNNGV. The CDR3 runs 16 residues. V shed 2 bases, J shed 5 bases, and the junction held 8 bases outside the gene matches. In DNA, the CDR3 is TGTGCCAGCAGCTTAACCCGAACAGGGGGCCAAGATACGCAGTATTTT. This sequence encodes CASSLTRTGGQDTQYF.

The V and J genes are TRBV6-1 and TRBJ2-5, with 11 bases aligning to TRBD2. This CDR3 is built from 14 residues. The ends lost 6 bases at V and 5 bases at J; junction bases unmatched: 5. CDR1 and CDR2 (germline): MNHNS, SASEGT. The chain's CDR3 is CASRLAGVRETQYF. Here the CDR3 DNA reads TGTGCCAGCAGACTAGCGGGGGTAAGGGAGACCCAGTACTTC.

DNA for the CDR3: TGTGCCATCAGTGGGTCGAGCGACTCTGGAAACACCATATATTTT. Translating it yields CAISGSSDSGNTIYF. The V gene is TRBV10-3, the J gene TRBJ1-3, with D uncertain. The CDR3 length is 15 residues. CDR1 is ENHRY, CDR2 SYGVKD, per germline. Deletions cut 4 bases from V and 0 bases from J, with 10 bases between.

This clone showed up just once. This specimen includes other DNA sequences encoding the same CDR3. This chain connects TRBV5-1 to TRBJ2-1, with a tentative D call TRBD2 (6 bases). Trimming removed 0 bases from V and 3 bases from J, with 10 bases in between. CDR3 length: 15 residues. The germline CDR1 and CDR2 sequences are SGHRS and YFSETQ. CDR3 residues: CASSLAGVNYNEQFF. The CDR3 DNA is TGCGCCAGCAGCTTGGCGGGGGTGAACTACAATGAGCAGTTCTTC. The full variable domain, its missing parts supplied by reference TRBV5-1 and TRBJ2-1, is KAGVTQTPRYLIKTRGQQVTLSCSPISGHRSVSWYQQTPGQGLQFLFEYFSETQRNKGNFPGRFSGRQFSNSRSEMNVSTLELGDSALYLCASSLAGVNYNEQFFGPGTRLTVL.

The genes are TRBV18 and TRBJ1-3; TRBD1 might be the D (5 bases). The CDR3 length is 19 residues. Germline assignment: CDR1 KGHSH and CDR2 LQKENI. V lost 4 bases to trimming and J lost 0 bases, with 22 bases between them. CDR3 sequence: CASSLTPRGQGDSGNTIYF. CDR3 DNA sequence: TGTGCCAGCTCACTCACACCGCGGGGCCAAGGGGACTCTGGAAACACCATATATTTT.

The chain links TRBV27 to TRBJ1-5, with D maybe TRBD1 (6 bases). CDR1 is MNHEY and CDR2 is SMNVEV in the germline V gene (reference sequence). V lost 5 bases, J lost 5 bases, and 19 bases lay in between. The CDR3 is 16 residues long. The CDR3 DNA reads as TGTGCCAGCAGTGGACCTCAGGGGAAAGGAGATCAGCCCCAGCATTTT. The encoded protein is CASSGPQGKGDQPQHF.

V is TRBV4-1 and J is TRBJ2-1, with 10 bases aligning to TRBD2. This CDR3 comprises 16 residues. V was clipped by 0 bases and J by 9 bases; unmatched bases: 8. Per germline, CDR1 MGHRA and CDR2 YSYEKL. CDR3 protein: CASSQEKRGGLIEQFF. CDR3 nucleotides: TGCGCCAGCAGCCAAGAAAAGCGGGGGGGCCTGATTGAGCAGTTCTTC.

The rearrangement uses TRBV4-1 and TRBJ2-5; the match to TRBD2 covers 10 bases. Germline assignment: CDR1 MGHRA and CDR2 YSYEKL. Trimming took 0 bases from V and 5 from J; bases not matched to a gene: 9. The CDR3 length is 17 residues. The CDR3 nucleotides read TGCGCCAGCAGCCAAGAAGGTAGCGGGGGGCCGGTGGAGACCCAGTACTTC. It codes for CASSQEGSGGPVETQYF.

V usage is TRBV11-1 and J usage is TRBJ1-4; TRBD1 might be the D (6 bases). Germline-derived CDR1 and CDR2 are SGHAT and FQDESV (reference sequence). Trimming took off 4 bases at V and 0 bases at J, with 9 bases between the two ends. CDR3 size: 15 residues. The CDR3 spells CASSSNRATNEKLFF. The CDR3 DNA reads TGTGCCAGCAGCTCTAACAGGGCAACTAATGAAAAACTGTTTTTT.